Sequencing of this TCR beta chain was carried out in a study of T cell repertoires in cytomegalovirus infection. Study-wide background: Well-studied HLA-B-restricted CMV epitopes were used in the study alongside recently identified HLA-C-restricted ones.

TCRdb recomputed calls from the reads with MiXCR, one row per CDR3 protein. The table has hundreds of thousands of distinct CDR3 sequences, about 30% seen once. Study-wide results and caveats: Public TCR beta family frequency separated CMV-and-HLA carriers, including in an independent cohort.

This clonotype was counted a few times. Its specificity is not known. Trimming removed 0 bases at V and 5 bases at J, with 10 bases between. CDR1 is SGHDN, CDR2 FVKESK, per germline. The CDR3 totals 14 residues. The chain is built from TRBV14 and TRBJ2-5; D is uncertain. The receptor comes from a human donor in good health (CMV status not recorded). Some clones in this sample may be carry-over from other donors' samples. The sequencing here drew on cultured CD8+ T cells from PBMCs, taken from culture after CMV antigen stimulation. The CDR3 DNA is TGTGCCAGCAGCCAAGATAGGGCTCTGGAGACCCAGTACTTC. Its protein product is CASSQDRALETQYF.